This T cell receptor (beta chain) was observed in a study of cytomegalovirus exposure and HLA in healthy donors (dated by TCRdb to about 2017). For the study in its entirety: According to an earlier analysis of several hundred of the donors, about 179 million T cells yielded roughly 110 million unique TCR beta sequences and 276 Gb of sequence data. Several DR-DQ haplotypes were handled as single units for association and clustering because linkage in the cohort was strong. A later genetic analysis used genome-wide SNP genotypes for about 65% of the roughly 700 donors, treating that subset as a discovery cohort. Along with the 666-subject first cohort, a separate validation cohort of over a hundred different subjects was used. Donor age, sex, ethnicity and CMV serostatus were compiled alongside the repertoire data. On average, roughly 240,000 unique TCR beta nucleotide sequences were sequenced per donor among 398 genotyped donors of the cohort, with around 19% of those sequences being non-productive. To decide whether each TCR beta V gene segment behaved as functional or pseudogenic, an earlier analysis of fewer than 750 of the donors relied on high-throughput TCR beta sequencing. HLA typing included class I and class II loci at four-digit resolution. A later analysis re-analyzed previously published TCR beta repertoires from roughly 630 donors and added high-resolution HLA genotyping to study TCR occurrence patterns. Typing coverage differed by locus: A, B, C, DRB1 and DQB1 were typed in roughly 620-630 donors, DQA1 in roughly 510, DPA1 in some 600, and DPB1 in approximately 450. The study combined high-throughput TCR immunosequencing, statistical association of individual TCRs with disease status, and machine learning to predict cytomegalovirus infection status. The study aimed to test whether signatures of past pathogen exposure could be identified by cataloging public T cell receptors. Of the 350 to 400 genotyped donors, over 70% fell in the genetic ancestry cluster associated with self-reported Caucasian donors. An early release that covered 640 HLA-typed donors contained about 300 gigabases of sequencing data and tens of millions of unique TCR sequences. Every discovery cohort repertoire had been produced on one sequencing platform. The later analysis used no new phenotypic data to find candidate immune exposures, relying instead on TCR beta sequences and their occurrence across donors. Using immunosequencing, the study profiled T cell repertoires from about 620 subjects and related those repertoires to cytomegalovirus serostatus. Study-level results and caveats: Because the 87-base-pair reads could not distinguish some IMGT-functional V segments, including TRBV6-2 and TRBV6-3, those segments were excluded. In both the original and validation cohorts, the classifier was reported to diagnose cytomegalovirus status with high specificity and sensitivity. A later genetic analysis reported fewer N-insertions in productive TCRs among donors in an Asian-associated ancestry cluster than the roughly 700-donor mean. When HLA alleles, especially DR and DQ, strongly co-occurred, TCR associations were difficult to assign to individual alleles. Presence/absence analyses assumed roughly uniform sequencing depth across donors, an assumption that may not hold. It was suggested by the authors that the approach could potentially be generalized to other disease states and immunological phenotypes. In a later analysis, around 17,000 TCR beta sequences were associated with specific HLA alleles at a false discovery rate of 0.05. Linkage disequilibrium might explain the correlated functional status among segregating V segments, but an unknown experimental factor could not be excluded. A later analysis found that HLA-associated TCR beta chains were more clonally expanded and had lower generation probabilities than equally common non-associated chains. While some public TCRs were present in many individuals, most TCR sequences turned up only very rarely across donors. Several of the top co-occurrence clusters appeared to be linked to parvovirus B19, influenza, CMV and Epstein-Barr virus, according to a later analysis. The sequencing pipeline was judged likely to have produced a cluster of highly shared sequence variants as a technical artifact. A later genetic analysis associated a missense DCLRE1C variant with V-gene and J-gene trimming of TCR beta chains, and an independent cohort replicated the association. Only TCR beta chains were sequenced in this cohort, and the absence of alpha or paired-chain data limited detectable features. Because HLA typing was unavailable for some donors at each locus, only the typed subset was used in association tests. In a later analysis, the rate of TCR association differed among HLA loci, with DRB1 alleles having the most associated TCRs and HLA-C alleles having the fewest. In vitro tests confirmed that a few of the cytomegalovirus-associated TCR beta chains recognize cytomegalovirus antigens. A further reported finding was that TCR beta sequences accurately predicted the HLA-A and HLA-B alleles for most subjects in the first cohort. The study gave a list of 150 to 200 TCR beta chains associated with cytomegalovirus. The earlier analysis of some 540 of the donors excluded about 16 rarely observed V segments, including chromosome 9 orphons, because counts were too low. An earlier analysis of approximately 500 of the donors showed that most TCR beta V segments appeared in productive rearrangements either about 87% or about 30% of the time, which broadly matched IMGT annotations. Most CMV-associated TCR beta chains appeared to be HLA-restricted in a later analysis, and the HLA associations seemed to be driven largely by CMV exposure. The only immune exposure information available for the cohort was CMV serostatus.

After removal of 1 base from V and 3 bases from J, the junction retains 6 bases not matched to a gene. The CDR3 goes from the cysteine to the phenylalanine over 16 residues. Only the CDR3 portion is preserved as DNA: 48 bases, with reading frame beginning at the first base. The germline V gene specifies SGHRS as CDR1 and YFSETQ as CDR2. The cohort comprised fewer than 750 healthy bone marrow donors. All cohort members were sampled while nominally healthy, although unrecorded immune exposures were likely present. The donor tested CMV seropositive, placing the donor among the 250 to 300 seropositive members of the cohort. A peripheral blood sample was collected from each donor, and TCR beta sequencing was performed on peripheral blood mononuclear cells. The Qiagen DNeasy Blood Extraction Kit was used to extract genomic DNA from the blood cell samples. Libraries were prepared through the immunoSEQ multiplex PCR assay. The multiplex PCR relied on a mix of 60 forward primers for TCR Vbeta segments and 13 reverse primers for TCR Jbeta segments. Amplification of the CDR3 region of rearranged TCR beta genes was performed with a multiplex PCR assay on genomic DNA. The Illumina HiSeq System was used to sequence the amplified TCR beta libraries as 87-base-pair reads. The original methods were these. A later analysis counted some 80 million unique TCR beta chains across the roughly 700 repertoires, and some 11 million of these chains were shared by at least two donors. A nearest-neighbor algorithm error-corrected the raw reads and collapsed the reads into unique sequences, merging closely related sequences to remove PCR and sequencing errors. To assign V, D and J gene segments, CDR3 sequences were aligned to IMGT reference sequences. For a sequence to be retained, a match of at least six nucleotides to both a V gene segment and a J gene segment was required. A rearrangement counted as productive if the CDR3 had no stop codons and remained in frame with V and J, and every other rearrangement counted as non-productive. CDR3 was defined by IMGT convention, running from the second conserved V-encoded cysteine to the conserved J-encoded phenylalanine. The earlier analysis of 500 to 650 of the donors excluded any sequence lacking an unambiguous match to a single V gene segment. In an earlier analysis of 587 of the donors, a V segment was called functional when productive rearrangements were above 56.7%, and segregating when the standard deviation between donors exceeded 5%. A statistical classification framework was built for diagnosing cytomegalovirus status from the catalog of TCR beta chain sequences. In a later analysis, TCR nucleotide sequences were compared against IMGT/GENE-DB human TR gene sequences so that V and J genes could be assigned. A later analysis assigned CDR3 sequences and most-parsimonious VDJ recombination scenarios with the TCRdist pipeline. In a later analysis, every TCR beta chain was defined by the combination of its CDR3 amino acid sequence and its V-gene family, and reads without a unique V-gene family were dropped. A later analysis removed several hundred highly shared, low-generation-probability nucleotide sequences to deal with suspected cross-contamination and a sequencing artifact. For each public chain, a later analysis derived a clonal expansion index from normalized ranks of inferred template counts within each repertoire. In a later analysis, generation probabilities were computed with a VDJ recombination model fitted to out-of-frame rearrangements, and the resulting probabilities were checked against IGoR. A later analysis scored TCR-TCR, TCR-HLA and TCR-CMV co-occurrence with hypergeometric tests, applying a repertoire-size bias correction to TCR pairs. In a later analysis, false discovery rates were estimated by permuting HLA or CMV assignments 20 times. In a later analysis, co-occurring TCRs were grouped with DBSCAN, and TCRdist sequence similarity was added when clustering was performed within HLA-allele-positive subsets. Co-occurrence clustering excluded repertoires with fewer than 30,000 or more than 120,000 public chains, plus five with anomalous nucleotide sharing. TCRdb took this table from immuneACCESS and kept in-frame rearrangements with V and J called. Such tables lack part of the clones; where checked against another copy, unresolved V genes explain under half of the gap, and the rest is unexplained. The DNA was the basis for D and trimming; V, J and clone size are from that table. For this sample the table gives fewer than 250,000 clones, of which over 70% were detected only once. Together, the top ten hold roughly 2.8% of the sample.

To note about this clone: The antigen it recognizes is unknown. No per-base quality is available; no much larger clone lies one base away.

The chain uses TRBV5-1 and TRBJ2-1; the junction holds 8 bases that match TRBD2. The receptor was isolated from a woman between 25 and 40 years old in good health and CMV-seropositive. Sequencing was carried out using PBMCs. The CDR3 has the sequence CASSLYSGSVYNEQFF. The DNA sequence is given as TGCGCCAGCAGCTTGTACAGCGGGAGTGTCTACAATGAGCAGTTCTTC.